This T cell receptor beta chain was sequenced for a study of T cell repertoires and HLA-DP antigens (dated by TCRdb to 2017 to 2018). Background for the entire study: The study used an in vitro model of CD4+ T cell alloreactivity in which transduced HeLa cells presented allogeneic HLA-DP. Compared with self, one alloantigen differed at one amino acid in the peptide-binding groove and the other differed at ten to eleven, modelling structurally similar versus dissimilar alloantigens. Of the three donors, two were male and one was female, and their ages ranged from the 18-to-29 age band up to the 60-to-69 age band. On average, 218.4 ng of DNA went in for sorted CD137+CD4+ samples, versus 1,200 ng for pre-culture CD4+ samples.

Overall study outcomes, separate from this receptor: The naive and memory CD4+ repertoires were not analysed as separate populations. Similar clonality (about 0.41) was observed for sorted CD137+ cells against both alloantigens, and this clonality was much higher than that observed in pre-culture samples (around 0.04). An average cumulative frequency of approximately 36% against one allele and about 46% against the other was found for clones undetected before culture. Limitations were identified as the inclusion of only three donors, the use of a non-physiological HeLa antigen-presenting system, and the use of total CD4+ responder cells.

The immunoSEQ multiplex PCR, with forward primers for 54 TRBV segments and reverse primers for 13 TRBJ segments, was used to amplify TCRB CDR3 regions. For pre-culture CD4+ samples, sequencing was done at deep resolution with a target of a few hundred thousand T cell genomes. Sequencing of the amplicons was done on an Illumina HiSeq System, giving 87 bp reads that spanned the CDR3. The study's processing was this. Reads were corrected for PCR and sequencing errors, and CDR3 regions were defined by alignment to IMGT reference sequences. Template and unique rearrangement counts were estimated using synthetic template pools. Clonality was computed by subtracting Pielou's evenness from 1. Richness was estimated with the Daley-Smith estimator. Morisita's index was used to measure repertoire overlap. A clone counted as low-abundance if it appeared in cultured samples but went undetected in the pre-culture repertoire of the same donor. TCRdb mirrors the immuneACCESS table, restricted to in-frame sequences. Some clones are absent from its copies; in checked studies, under half trace to an unresolved V gene, and the reason for the others is unknown. From that table come the V and J calls and clone size; the DNA was used to work out D and trimming. The sample table holds 90,000 to 130,000 clones, of which around 92% were seen once. Clones ranked in the top ten supply about 0.25% of the sample.

In the case of this clone: Its antigen remains unidentified. Qualities for individual bases were not recorded, and no much larger clone is one base off.

The CDR3 starts with the cysteine, ends with the phenylalanine, and has 11 residues. The read is trimmed to its CDR3 DNA, 33 bases read in frame from base 1. The junction shows trimming of 1 base on V and 9 bases on J, plus 4 bases between the germline ends. Sequences GTSNPN (CDR1) and SVGIG (CDR2) are obtained from the germline V gene (reference sequence). Untouched CD4+ T cells were isolated from Ficoll-separated PBMC through negative selection with magnetic beads, and an average purity of approximately 98% was reached. Untouched CD4+ T cells were isolated from Ficoll-separated PBMC with magnetic beads, reaching about 97.7% purity with negligible CD8+ contamination. Peripheral blood mononuclear cells were supplied by the buffy coats of a few healthy blood donors, who served as the study donors. CMV seronegative status was shared by all three donors. Genomic DNA was extracted with the DNeasy Blood & Tissue Kit. Genomic DNA from sorted CD137+CD4+ cells and from pre-culture CD4+ baseline samples of each subject was subjected to TCRB sequencing.

The rearranged chain carries TRBV30 and TRBJ1-6, with the D segment identity uncertain. The material sequenced was CD4+ T cells from PBMCs. The TCR originated in a woman between 18 and 29 years old in good health and CMV-seronegative. The DNA sequence follows: TGTGCCTGGAGTGACGGTTCACCCCTCCACTTT. Its protein is CAWSDGSPLHF.